This T cell receptor (beta chain) derives from a study of lymphopenia after photon versus proton radiotherapy. Study outcomes and limitations: Relative stability marked proton patients; photon patients lost diversity and naive cells. After the lymphocyte nadir, photon-treated repertoires showed oligoclonal expansion, especially of CD8+ Temra cells. Post-nadir TCR diversity decline inversely tracked overall survival among those who died.

This table comes from immunoSEQ multiplex PCR, and its TCRdb copy is limited to in-frame clones, with some not included. The data show under 80,000 clones, 75% to 90% seen once. The V and J ends lost 2 bases and 3 bases respectively, with 10 bases between them. The germline V gene encodes CDR1 MNHNS and CDR2 SASEGT. This CDR3 region has 15 residues. A few counts support this clone. Its target is unknown. The TCR comes from a man between 35 and 55 years old with gastric cancer. The chain is built from TRBV6-1 and TRBJ2-2; D gene unclear. The material sequenced was peripheral blood, taken from a patient treated with photon-based radiotherapy. CDR3 protein: CASSEYSLDTGELFF. As DNA, the CDR3 is TGTGCCAGCAGTGAATACAGTCTTGACACCGGGGAGCTGTTTTTT.